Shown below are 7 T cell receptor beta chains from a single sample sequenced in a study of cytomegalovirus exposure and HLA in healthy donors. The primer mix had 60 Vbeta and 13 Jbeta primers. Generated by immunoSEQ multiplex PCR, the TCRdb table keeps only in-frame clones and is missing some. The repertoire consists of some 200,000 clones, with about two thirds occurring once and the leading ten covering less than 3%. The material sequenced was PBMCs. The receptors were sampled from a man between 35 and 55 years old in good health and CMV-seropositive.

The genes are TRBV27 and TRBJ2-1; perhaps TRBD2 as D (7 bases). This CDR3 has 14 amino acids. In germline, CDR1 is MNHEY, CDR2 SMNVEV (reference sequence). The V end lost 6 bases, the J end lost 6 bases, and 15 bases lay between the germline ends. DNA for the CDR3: TGTGCCAGCAGGAACGGGGGGCCCCTCAATGAGCAGTTCTTC. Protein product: CASRNGGPLNEQFF.

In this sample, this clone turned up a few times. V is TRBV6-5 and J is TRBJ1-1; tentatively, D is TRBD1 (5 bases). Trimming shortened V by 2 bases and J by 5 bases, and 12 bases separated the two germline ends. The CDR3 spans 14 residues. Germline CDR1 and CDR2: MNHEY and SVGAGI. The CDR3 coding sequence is TGTGCCAGCAGTTACGGTCGCGGGGCGACTGAAGCTTTCTTT. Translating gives CASSYGRGATEAFF.

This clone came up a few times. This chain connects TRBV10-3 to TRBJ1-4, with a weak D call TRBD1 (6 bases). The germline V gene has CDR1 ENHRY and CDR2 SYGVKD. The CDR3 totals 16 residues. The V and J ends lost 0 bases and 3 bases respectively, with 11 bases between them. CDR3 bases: TGTGCCATCAGTGAGTCTACACAGGGTGCTAATGAAAAACTGTTTTTT. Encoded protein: CAISESTQGANEKLFF.

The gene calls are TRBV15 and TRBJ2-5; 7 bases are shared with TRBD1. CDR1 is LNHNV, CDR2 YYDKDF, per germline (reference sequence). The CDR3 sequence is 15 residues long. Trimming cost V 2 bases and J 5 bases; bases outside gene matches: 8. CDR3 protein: CATSRSGTVQETQYF. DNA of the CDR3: TGTGCCACCAGCAGATCTGGGACAGTCCAGGAGACCCAGTACTTC. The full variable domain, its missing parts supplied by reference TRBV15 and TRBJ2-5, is DAMVIQNPRYQVTQFGKPVTLSCSQTLNHNVMYWYQQKSSQAPKLLFHYYDKDFNNEADTPDNFQSRRPNTSFCFLDIRSPGLGDTAMYLCATSRSGTVQETQYFGPGTRLLVL.

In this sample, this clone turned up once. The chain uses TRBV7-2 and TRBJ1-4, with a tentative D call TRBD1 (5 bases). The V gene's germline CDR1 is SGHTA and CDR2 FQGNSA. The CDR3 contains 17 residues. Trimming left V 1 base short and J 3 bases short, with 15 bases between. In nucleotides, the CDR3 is TGTGCCAGCAGCTTAGATGGACACCTTGGAGCTAATGAAAAACTGTTTTTT. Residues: CASSLDGHLGANEKLFF.

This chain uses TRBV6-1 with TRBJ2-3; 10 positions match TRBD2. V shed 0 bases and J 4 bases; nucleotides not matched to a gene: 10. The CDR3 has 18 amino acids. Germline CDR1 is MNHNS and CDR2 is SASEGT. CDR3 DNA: TGTGCCAGCAGTGAAGCGCTTCTTCGTCTAGCGGGGGCAGATACGCAGTATTTT. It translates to CASSEALLRLAGADTQYF.

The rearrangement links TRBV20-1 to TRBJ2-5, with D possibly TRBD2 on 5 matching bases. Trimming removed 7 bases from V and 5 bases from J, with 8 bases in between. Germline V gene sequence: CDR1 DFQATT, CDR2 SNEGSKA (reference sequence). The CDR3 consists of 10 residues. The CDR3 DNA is TGCAGTGTGAGGGCGGAGACCCAGTACTTC. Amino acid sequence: CSVRAETQYF.